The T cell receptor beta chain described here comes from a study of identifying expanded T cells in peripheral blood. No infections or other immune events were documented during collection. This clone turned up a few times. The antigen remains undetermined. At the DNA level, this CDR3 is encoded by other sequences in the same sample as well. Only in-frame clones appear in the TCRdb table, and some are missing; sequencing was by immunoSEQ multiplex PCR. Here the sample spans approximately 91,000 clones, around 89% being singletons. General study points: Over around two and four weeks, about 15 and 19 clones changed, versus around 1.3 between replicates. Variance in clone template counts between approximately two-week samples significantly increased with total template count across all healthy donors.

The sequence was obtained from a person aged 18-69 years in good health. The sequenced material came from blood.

The CDR3 loop is CASSVGTASSYEQYF. CDR3 nucleotide sequence: TGTGCCAGCAGCGTAGGGACGGCGAGCTCCTACGAGCAGTACTTC. J is TRBJ2-7 and V is TRBV9; D not resolved. From germline, CDR1 is SGDLS and CDR2 YYNGEE. This CDR3 region has 15 residues. V was pared by 0 bases and J by 0 bases, with 10 bases between.